This TCR beta chain is drawn from a study of graft-versus-host responses after intestinal transplantation. Method: immunoSEQ multiplex PCR; TCRdb's copy keeps in-frame clones and lacks some. The table shows about 25,000 clones, with 80% to 95% occurring only once. V gave up 5 bases and J gave up 5 bases, with 13 bases separating them. Germline CDR1 and CDR2: GTSNPN and SVGIG (reference sequence). The CDR3 is made up of 13 amino acids. Comment on this clone: The antigen is undetermined.

Broader study findings: Within allografts, high graft-versus-host to host-versus-graft clonal ratios were seen among patients with graft-donor T cell macrochimerism.

The sequence was obtained from a human patient who received an intestinal transplant, so some T cells may come from the graft donor. The rearrangement links TRBV30 to TRBJ1-5; D is ambiguous. The input for sequencing was PBMCs, taken 18 days after transplant. The DNA of the CDR3 is TGTGCCTGGGCCCGGGCGTTTTATCAGCCCCAGCATTTT. It specifies CAWARAFYQPQHF.